This T cell receptor beta chain was profiled in a study of cytomegalovirus exposure and HLA in healthy donors. CDR3 length equals 13 residues. The ends were cut back, 7 bases at V and 5 bases at J, with 14 bases in the middle. Per germline, CDR1 SNHLY and CDR2 FYNNEI. PCR amplification relied on 60 Vbeta primers (plus 13 Jbeta primers). Profiling relied on immunoSEQ multiplex PCR, and the TCRdb table lists in-frame clones only, not all of them. The sample lists around 150,000 clones, about 77% occurring once. J is TRBJ1-1 and V is TRBV2; D uncertain. The origin of this receptor is a woman between 40 and 55 years old in good health and CMV-seropositive. Sequencing was carried out using PBMCs. The CDR3 region has the DNA TGTGCCAGCACTACGACTACCTTTACTGAAGCTTTCTTT. This encodes CASTTTTFTEAFF.